The 3 T cell receptor beta chains in this list originate from one sample, sequenced in a study of cytomegalovirus exposure and HLA in healthy donors. PCR was performed using 60 Vbeta and 13 Jbeta primers. The assay was immunoSEQ multiplex PCR, and TCRdb's table has in-frame clones only and misses some. In the table there are around 110,000 clones, 65% to 90% of which are singletons. The sample was PBMCs. Receptor source: a woman aged 25-40 years in good health and CMV-seronegative.

The V gene is TRBV27, the J gene TRBJ2-5; 11 nucleotides agree with TRBD2. The closer fit of TRBJ2-7 to the DNA end suggests the J call may be wrong. The CDR3 length is 14 residues. In germline, CDR1 is MNHEY, CDR2 SMNVEV (reference sequence). CDR3 sequence: CASSSGTSGYEQYF. In DNA form, the CDR3 reads TGTGCCAGCAGTTCCGGGACTAGCGGTTACGAGCAGTACTTC.

The rearrangement links TRBV27 to TRBJ2-1; the D gene is possibly TRBD2 (5 bases). V was clipped by 0 bases and J by 6 bases, with 15 bases between them. CDR1 is MNHEY and CDR2 is SMNVEV in the germline V gene (reference sequence). CDR3 size: 16 residues. CDR3 protein: CASSLSGSELVNEQFF. The CDR3 coding sequence is TGTGCCAGCAGTTTATCGGGCAGCGAACTAGTCAATGAGCAGTTCTTC.

CDR3 nucleotides: TGTGCGACCCTCGGTGACAGGGGGGTCACTGAAGCTTTCTTT. It encodes CATLGDRGVTEAFF. This chain uses TRBV2 with TRBJ1-1, with 9 bases lining up with TRBD1. The CDR3 extends over 14 amino acids. Looked up from germline, CDR1 is SNHLY and CDR2 is FYNNEI.